The 7 T cell receptor beta chains in this list originate from one sample, sequenced in a study of Ad26.COV2.S vaccination and SARS-CoV-2 variants. Libraries were prepared by immunoSEQ multiplex PCR; TCRdb keeps only in-frame clonotypes and omits some of them. Found here are about 440,000 clones, 90% of them singletons; the top ten hold roughly 4.3%. Treatment meaning: some 20 received Ad26.COV2.S at low or high dose, single or two shots; several received placebo; per-sample allocation not given. Samples analyzed were those drawn on day 63 after the first vaccine or placebo injection. Sequencing was performed on peripheral blood, taken in a trial of Ad26.COV2.S vaccine versus placebo. These TCRs come from a person aged 18-65 years who received the Ad26.COV2.S COVID-19 vaccine or a placebo.

The rearrangement uses TRBV20-1 and TRBJ1-2; D call uncertain. V was shortened by 4 bases and J by 6 bases, with 9 bases between the two germline ends. CDR3 length equals 11 residues. CDR1 and CDR2 from the germline V gene are DFQATT and SNEGSKA (reference sequence). The CDR3 sequence is CSANLGDGYTF. The CDR3, as DNA: TGCAGTGCTAACCTGGGAGATGGCTACACCTTC.

V and J are TRBV18 and TRBJ1-1; tentatively, D is TRBD1 (6 bases). Germline values: CDR1 KGHSH, CDR2 LQKENI. The V end was cut by 6 bases, the J end by 8 bases, with 19 bases between. The CDR3 sequence is 14 residues long. CDR3 bases: TGTGCCAGCTCCTTCACGTCGGGGGCTGAAGAAGCTTTCTTT. Its translation is CASSFTSGAEEAFF.

The chain employs TRBV2 and TRBJ1-1, with 7 bases aligning to TRBD1. Germline V CDR1 and CDR2: SNHLY, FYNNEI. V was clipped by 6 bases and J by 4 bases; unmatched bases: 11. This CDR3 is 15 amino acids long. The CDR3, as DNA: TGTGCCAGCAGCGGGACAGCCAGTGGTCGCACTGAAGCTTTCTTT. Translating it yields CASSGTASGRTEAFF.

The chain carries TRBV27 and TRBJ2-7, with D perhaps TRBD1 (5 bases). V dropped 2 bases and J dropped 6 bases, with 14 bases sitting between them. This CDR3 spans 14 amino acids. Per germline, CDR1 MNHEY and CDR2 SMNVEV (reference sequence). For the CDR3, the DNA is TGTGCCAGCAGTTTAGCGCCAGGGTTGGGCGAGCAGTACTTC. It translates to CASSLAPGLGEQYF.

This clone has a handful of counts. The genes are TRBV7-9 and TRBJ2-2, with TRBD2 identical over 12 bases. With 2 bases clipped from V and 5 bases from J, the junction kept 3 bases outside the gene matches. Germline assignment: CDR1 SEHNR and CDR2 FQNEAQ (reference sequence). The length of the CDR3 is 16 residues. The CDR3 DNA sequence: TGTGCCAGCAGCTTACCGACTAGCGGGGGAACCGGGGAGCTGTTTTTT. Protein: CASSLPTSGGTGELFF.

This rearrangement joins TRBV15 to TRBJ1-5; D is ambiguous. This CDR3 has 15 residues. The germline V gene encodes CDR1 LNHNV and CDR2 YYDKDF (reference sequence). V was clipped by 4 bases and J by 3 bases, with 13 bases between them. The CDR3 reads CATSTKGLINQPQHF. CDR3 coding DNA: TGTGCCACCAGCACGAAAGGGCTCATCAATCAGCCCCAGCATTTT.

V and J are TRBV7-9 and TRBJ1-2, with D possibly matching TRBD1 (5 bases). Between the trimmed V and J ends, which lost 1 base and 4 bases, there was a span of 16 bases. This CDR3 has 16 residues. The germline V gene has CDR1 SEHNR and CDR2 FQNEAQ (reference sequence). This CDR3 reads CASSLGRGRGGYGYTF. DNA of the CDR3: TGTGCCAGCAGCTTAGGAAGGGGAAGGGGCGGCTATGGCTACACCTTC.